This T cell receptor (beta chain) was identified during a study of CD8+ T cells in alopecia areata. Study-wide points: Sequencing of scalp samples also captures resident alphabeta T cells of normal skin. It was lesional scalp, especially alopecia totalis/universalis, that showed higher clonality than normal scalp.

Those with alopecia areata gave lesional scalp punch biopsies and peripheral blood. The authors extracted RNA and reverse transcribed it into cDNA as the sequencing template. Clones were read by immunoSEQ multiplex PCR, and TCRdb kept only the in-frame ones, dropping some. This table has some 170,000 clones, about 60% appearing once. This clone was counted between two and nine times. What it recognizes is unknown. Trimming removed 3 bases at V and 1 base at J, with 12 bases between. This CDR3 is built from 15 residues. CDR1 is SQVTM and CDR2 is ANQGSEA in the germline V gene. The J gene is TRBJ2-2, the V gene TRBV29-1; the D call may be TRBD1 or TRBD2 (6 bases each). The specimen comprised CD4+ T cells sorted from blood, sampled at week 0. This clonotype originated in a human donor with alopecia areata. For the CDR3, the DNA is TGCAGCGTTGACACAGGGACTCGGAACACCGGGGAGCTGTTTTTT. This translates into CSVDTGTRNTGELFF.